The source of this TCR beta chain is a study of blood T cell repertoires in COVID-19. Study overall: Acute-phase and convalescent COVID-19 samples originated in the United States, Italy and Spain. PBMCs, B-cell-depleted T cells, or T cells were the source of the cDNA or gDNA that made up the material.

This CDR3 comprises 15 residues. The V and J ends lost 2 bases and 7 bases respectively, with 15 bases between them. Germline V lookup: CDR1 SGHRS, CDR2 YFSETQ. In the original processing: Amplification with reference gene primers provided the estimates of nucleated cell counts. TCRdb's table, derived via immunoSEQ multiplex PCR, lists solely in-frame clones and lacks some. The D gene and trimming were derived from the DNA, and the V and J assignments and clone size from that table. The sample records 150,000 to 190,000 clones, under 90% being singletons. Sequencing used peripheral blood. This TCR was sampled from a man between 60 and 75 years old with acute or convalescent COVID-19. The chain combines TRBV5-1 with TRBJ1-4; D is perhaps TRBD1 (5 bases). The CDR3 loop reads CASSFTQGHGEKLFF. CDR3 nucleotide sequence: TGCGCCAGCAGCTTCACTCAGGGCCATGGTGAAAAACTGTTTTTT.